The 2 T cell receptor beta chains presented below share a single source sample, sequenced in a study of blood T cell repertoires in COVID-19. Sequenced by immunoSEQ multiplex PCR; TCRdb stores in-frame clones only, minus some. The sample consists of 290,000 or so clones, about 82% of them appearing once. Sequencing was performed on peripheral blood. The receptors here all came from a man in his forties or fifties with active or convalescent COVID-19.

The chain is built from TRBV5-1 and TRBJ2-7, with TRBD1 matching 11 bases. The CDR3 length is 13 residues. In germline, CDR1 is SGHRS, CDR2 YFSETQ. The junction had 2 bases not matched to a gene; V was cut back by 3 bases and J by 6 bases. The CDR3 DNA follows: TGCGCCAGCAGCTCGGACAGGGGGCGCGAGCAGTACTTC. Translated, it gives CASSSDRGREQYF.

The rearrangement links TRBV30 to TRBJ1-1, with D unresolved. CDR1 and CDR2 (germline): GTSNPN, SVGIG (reference sequence). V was shortened by 3 bases and J by 11 bases, with 22 bases between the two germline ends. CDR3 length equals 14 residues. This CDR3 reads CAWRPTGWQLGAFF. In DNA, the CDR3 is TGTGCCTGGAGGCCTACGGGGTGGCAGCTGGGGGCTTTCTTT.